What follows are 10 T cell receptor beta chains derived from one specimen sequenced in a study of blood T cell repertoires in COVID-19. Generated by immunoSEQ multiplex PCR, the TCRdb table keeps only in-frame clones and is missing some. The table includes over 60,000 clones, 70% to 90% detected once. Sequencing was done on a sample of peripheral blood. These TCRs come from a man in his 70s with active or convalescent COVID-19.

The V gene is TRBV7-7, the J gene TRBJ2-2; maybe TRBD2 (5 bases). Trimming removed 5 bases from V and 4 bases from J, with 11 bases in between. The CDR3 is made up of 14 amino acids. Germline V gene sequence: CDR1 SSHAT, CDR2 FNYEAQ (reference sequence). For the CDR3, the DNA is TGTGCCAGCAGCCTTCAGCGGTCCACCGGGGAGCTGTTTTTT. Its protein product is CASSLQRSTGELFF.

The CDR3 is CASSLAAGDTYEQYF. In DNA form, the CDR3 reads TGCGCCAGCAGCTTGGCGGCCGGGGATACCTACGAGCAGTACTTC. J is TRBJ2-7 and V is TRBV5-1; the D gene is possibly TRBD2 (5 bases). CDR1 and CDR2 (germline): SGHRS, YFSETQ. The CDR3 totals 15 residues. Between the trimmed V and J ends, which lost 0 bases and 2 bases, there was a span of 12 bases. The whole variable domain, filled in from reference TRBV5-1 and TRBJ2-7, reads KAGVTQTPRYLIKTRGQQVTLSCSPISGHRSVSWYQQTPGQGLQFLFEYFSETQRNKGNFPGRFSGRQFSNSRSEMNVSTLELGDSALYLCASSLAAGDTYEQYFGPGTRLTVT.

The rearrangement links TRBV27 to TRBJ2-3; D is possibly TRBD2 (7 bases). Trimming took off 3 bases at V and 5 bases at J, with 15 bases between the two ends. The length of the CDR3 is 15 residues. Germline V gene data show CDR1 as MNHEY and CDR2 as SMNVEV (reference sequence). The DNA for the CDR3 is TGTGCCAGCAGTTTTAGGGGGGGGGCCGAAGATACGCAGTATTTT. This sequence encodes CASSFRGGAEDTQYF.

The chain links TRBV21-1 to TRBJ2-2; the D segment call TRBD2 is taken from the table without a DNA check. TRBV21-1 is a documented pseudogene. The CDR3 contains 17 residues. The CDR3 loop is CASSNLLAGSNTGELFF. CDR3 bases: TGTGCCAGCAGCAACCTCCTAGCGGGCTCGAACACCGGGGAGCTGTTTTTT.

This clone was seen a single time. The chain carries TRBV11-2 and TRBJ2-7, with 7 bases fitting TRBD2. Germline CDR1 SGHAT, CDR2 FQNNGV. The trim removed 5 bases at V and 1 base at J, leaving 8 bases unmatched. CDR3 size: 15 residues. CDR3 in amino acids: CASSLTSDGSYEQYF. The CDR3 nucleotides are TGTGCCAGCAGCCTTACTAGCGACGGTTCCTACGAGCAGTACTTC.

The chain links TRBV5-1 to TRBJ2-3, with D possibly matching TRBD2 (5 bases). The germline gives CDR1 SGHRS, CDR2 YFSETQ. This CDR3 is 14 amino acids long. Trimming took 2 bases from V and 1 from J, leaving 8 bases between them. CDR3 loop: CASSFEGGTDTQYF. The CDR3 DNA is TGCGCCAGCAGCTTTGAGGGAGGCACAGATACGCAGTATTTT.

This chain connects TRBV15 to TRBJ2-4; TRBD1 aligns across 10 bases. CDR3 length equals 15 residues. Per germline, CDR1 LNHNV and CDR2 YYDKDF (reference sequence). V was pared by 1 base and J by 9 bases, with 6 bases of the junction left unmatched. CDR3 nucleotides: TGTGCCACCAGCAGAGGGACAGGGGGTACGCTCATTCAGTACTTC. Translating gives CATSRGTGGTLIQYF.

The chain carries TRBV11-2 and TRBJ1-4; TRBD1 agrees at 7 bases. Per germline, CDR1 SGHAT and CDR2 FQNNGV. Trimming removed 5 bases from V and 4 bases from J; junction bases left unmatched: 13. The CDR3 sequence is 17 residues long. The CDR3 sequence is CASSRRGRRDSNEKLFF. DNA of the CDR3: TGTGCCAGCAGCCGACGGGGGAGGCGGGACAGTAATGAAAAACTGTTTTTT.

This sequence joins TRBV27 and TRBJ1-3; 7 bases line up with TRBD1. The germline V gene has CDR1 MNHEY and CDR2 SMNVEV (reference sequence). This CDR3 contains 15 residues. Losses at the gene ends were 8 bases for V and 4 bases for J; bases not matched to a gene: 11. Here the CDR3 DNA reads TGTGCCAGCGCATCACAGGGGAGTGGAGGAAACACCATATATTTT. Encoded protein: CASASQGSGGNTIYF.

This chain links TRBV18 with TRBJ1-1; weak D call: TRBD1 (6 bases). The germline CDR1 and CDR2 sequences are KGHSH and LQKENI. V was clipped by 4 bases and J by 0 bases, with 18 bases between them. The CDR3 totals 17 residues. CDR3 nucleotides: TGTGCCAGCTCACTGGGCCCCCCCAGGGGCCTGAACACTGAAGCTTTCTTT. Amino acids: CASSLGPPRGLNTEAFF.